This record covers a single TCR beta chain. Per the study methods: How many nucleated cells were present was estimated from reference gene primer amplification. The repertoire was sequenced with immunoSEQ multiplex PCR; TCRdb's copy has only in-frame clones and lacks some. The V and J calls and clone size are taken from that table; D and trimming were inferred from the DNA. The sample lists some 120,000 clones, roughly 84% occurring once. The CDR3 loop spans 12 amino acids. Trimming pared 5 bases from V and 4 bases from J, leaving 6 bases between. Germline CDR1 is MNHEY and CDR2 is SVGAGI. The sample is drawn from a study of blood T cell repertoires in COVID-19. Study in general: There were acute and convalescent COVID-19 samples, and they came from the United States, Italy and Spain. PBMCs, B-cell-depleted T cells, or T cells provided the cDNA or gDNA that made up the material.

The rearrangement uses TRBV6-5 and TRBJ1-5; D is uncertain. The clonotype originates from a woman aged 25-40 years who had recovered from COVID-19. Sequencing was done on a sample of peripheral blood. The CDR3 protein is CASSRGNQPQHF. Here the CDR3 DNA reads TGTGCCAGCAGTAGAGGGAATCAGCCCCAGCATTTT.